This is a list of T cell receptor beta chains from one sample in a study of PD-1 blockade in classical Hodgkin lymphoma. Some clones are missing from TCRdb's copy, which holds only in-frame ones; the method was immunoSEQ multiplex PCR. Found here are 80,000 to 100,000 clones, roughly four fifths of them singletons; the top ten hold roughly 15%. The source material was peripheral blood mononuclear cells (PBMCs), sampled before the second cycle of nivolumab. The source of these receptors is a human donor with classical Hodgkin lymphoma. CDR3s include the opening cysteine and the closing phenylalanine or tryptophan. A D gene is named only where the DNA matches it firmly. The listing skips clone size in some rows; elsewhere it reads once, few, many or a size class.

V gene	D gene	J gene	clone size	CDR3 DNA	CDR3 protein
TRBV7-9	TRBD2	TRBJ2-1	.	TGTGCCAGCAGCTTAATAGCGGGCCTACTTTACAATGAGCAGTTCTTC	CASSLIAGLLYNEQFF
TRBV6-1	TRBD1	TRBJ1-5	.	TGTGCCAGCAGTGGACAGGGAGGGAATCAGCCCCAGCATTTT	CASSGQGGNQPQHF
TRBV4-2	TRBD2	TRBJ2-3	.	TGTGCCAGCAGCAGGGGACTAGCGGCCCTCACAGATACGCAGTATTTT	CASSRGLAALTDTQYF
TRBV11-3	TRBD2	TRBJ2-1	.	TGTGCCAGCAGCTTAGGGGGGGGTTTGGTCGATGAGCAGTTCTTC	CASSLGGGLVDEQFF
TRBV10-3	TRBD2	TRBJ2-1	once	TGTGCCATCAGTAGTGCGGGAGGGAATGAGCAGTTCTTC	CAISSAGGNEQFF
TRBV6-6	.	TRBJ2-1	few	TGTGCCAGCAGTTACCAGCGGAGGTTTGAGCAGTTCTTC	CASSYQRRFEQFF
TRBV10-1	.	TRBJ2-7	medium-sized	TGCGCCAGCAGTGAAGGACTGGGCTACGAGCAGTACTTC	CASSEGLGYEQYF
TRBV10-3	TRBD1	TRBJ1-5	.	TGTGCCATTTGGACAGGGGCTAACAATCAGCCCCAGCATTTT	CAIWTGANNQPQHF
TRBV27	.	TRBJ2-7	.	TGTGCCAGCAGTGCAGGGACACCCTACGAGCAGTACTTC	CASSAGTPYEQYF
TRBV7-2	.	TRBJ2-5	few	TGTGCCAGCAGTCAGACCCACTACGAGACCCAGTACTTC	CASSQTHYETQYF
TRBV9	TRBD1	TRBJ2-1	.	TGTGCCAGCAGCACGGACAGGCGTGGTGGTTGGAATGAGCAGTTCTTC	CASSTDRRGGWNEQFF
TRBV5-5	TRBD2	TRBJ2-3	.	TGTGCCAGCAGCCACGGGAGACTAGCGGGAGGGCTGGTGAATACGCAGTATTTT	CASSHGRLAGGLVNTQYF
TRBV19	.	TRBJ1-5	few	TGTGCCAGTAGTTGGGGAGGGGGAAGCAATCAGCCCCAGCATTTT	CASSWGGGSNQPQHF
TRBV29-1	.	TRBJ2-1	.	TGCAGCGGACGTCTAGGGAATGAGCAGTTCTTC	CSGRLGNEQFF
TRBV11-3	.	TRBJ2-2	.	TGTGCCAGCAGCCCCCTTTCTAGCGACACCGGGGAGCTGTTTTTT	CASSPLSSDTGELFF
TRBV30	.	TRBJ2-3	.	TGTGCCTGGAGTGTATTTTCCGGAGGGACAGATACGCAGTATTTT	CAWSVFSGGTDTQYF
TRBV9	.	TRBJ1-2	.	TGTGCCAGCAGCGTAGGGATTAACAGGGCCAACTACTATGGCTACACCTTC	CASSVGINRANYYGYTF
TRBV6-1	.	TRBJ1-2	.	TGTGCCAGCAGTGATGTGGGGAACTATGGCTACACCTTC	CASSDVGNYGYTF
TRBV6-5	TRBD2	TRBJ2-7	few	TGTGCCAGCAGTTACCGCAGATTTAGCGGGCCCTACGAGCAGTACTTC	CASSYRRFSGPYEQYF
TRBV28	.	TRBJ1-2	once	TGTGCCAGCAGTCCTGTGGTTAACTATGGCTACACCTTC	CASSPVVNYGYTF
TRBV28	TRBD2	TRBJ2-2	.	TGTGCCAGCGGGGGCGGGAGGGAGAACACCGGGGAGCTGTTTTTT	CASGGGRENTGELFF
TRBV5-4	TRBD2	TRBJ2-3	once	TGTGCCAGCACCCCCTCACGGGGGGGAGATACGCAGTATTTT	CASTPSRGGDTQYF